The sequence of this T cell receptor beta chain was determined in a study of blood T cell repertoires in COVID-19. The wider study: Donors in the United States, Italy and Spain gave samples during acute or convalescent COVID-19. Sources were T cells, B-cell-depleted T cells, or PBMCs; the material itself was cDNA or gDNA.

Method: immunoSEQ multiplex PCR; TCRdb's copy keeps in-frame clones and lacks some. The data show about 49,000 clones, approximately 80% seen once. This clone occurred a few times. V trimming: 4 bases; J trimming: 3 bases; junction bases outside the gene matches: 15. Germline loops: CDR1 SQVTM, CDR2 ANQGSEA. This CDR3 has 17 amino acids. This receptor was obtained from a woman aged 80 or older with COVID-19, enrolled during active disease. Sequenced: peripheral blood. The V gene is TRBV29-1, the J gene TRBJ2-7; 10 bases match TRBD1. The CDR3 DNA is TGCAGCGTTGTTGGTTCGGATTTGGGACAGGGGTTCTACGAGCAGTACTTC. It translates to CSVVGSDLGQGFYEQYF.